Listed below are T cell receptor beta chains from one sample, sequenced in a study of shared clonotypes between healthy human individuals. TCRdb's copy holds only in-frame clones and misses some; the assay was immunoSEQ multiplex PCR. This table holds roughly 700,000 clones, 74% found once. The sample consisted of memory CD4+ T cells sorted from blood. The receptor set was obtained from a woman aged 25 to 39 in good health. Both conserved end residues are part of each CDR3. Each record gives: V gene, CDR3 protein.

>TRBV6-5
CASSQTWGSNQPQHF
>TRBV4-1
CASSPAVAYEQYF
>TRBV6-1
CASSDPTGSYGYTF
>TRBV11-2
CASSLGSNQPQHF
>TRBV11-2
CASSFAGGGNEQFF
>TRBV11-2
CASSFPSTDTQYF
>TRBV2
CASSVLGNEQFF
>TRBV5-1
CASSLASGKNEKLFF
>TRBV19
CASSTWGVGHYEQYF
>TRBV6-5
CASLPDHADQPQHF
>TRBV7-8
CASSLLPGDNEQFF
>TRBV7-8
CASSLQNEQYF
>TRBV5-1
CASSFLRVAANTGELFF
>TRBV2
CASSAGTGDQPQHF
>TRBV5-1
CASTPGRWTSGSTRRETQYF